A selection of T cell receptor beta chains follows, all from one sample in a study of T-cell reconstitution after alpha-beta-depleted transplantation in children. TCRdb called the PCR reads again in MiXCR, with one record for every CDR3 protein. The table has about 440,000 distinct CDR3 sequences, about 40% seen once. The sequenced sample was PBMCs, obtained before TCRalphabeta/CD19-depleted stem cell transplant. These receptor sequences come from a girl aged 2 to 9 with aplastic anemia, due to receive a stem cell transplant. Each CDR3 is given without its conserved first and last residue.

v_call cdr3_aa
TRBV9 ASSVGGGSTDTQY
TRBV6-6 ASSFPSEETQY
TRBV7-2 ASSLAQGLAGANVLT
TRBV9 ASSPQMNEQF
TRBV30 AWSVRHLETQY
TRBV6-2/TRBV6-3 ASRPILAVHNEQF
TRBV15 ATSRRQGEGNEQF
TRBV7-8 ASSYTQETQY
TRBV20-1 SARRDSSYEQY
TRBV3-1 ASSPVHPGRTMPDTQY
TRBV5-4 ASSLPLAGGSRELF
TRBV2 ASRGQGGRGNEQF
TRBV20-1 SARDWRGETYEQY
TRBV11-2 ASSPTGTGTETQY
TRBV7-2 ASRRSAGTYNEQF
TRBV6-5 ASSYTGAGWQETQY
TRBV4-1 ASSQDPGPVETQY
TRBV7-6 ASSLALGAGDTQY
TRBV20-1 SANKRTAYNEQF
TRBV7-6 ASSLSSWDTQY
TRBV20-1 SARALGLAGSSYNEQF
TRBV10-1 ASSEETAQETQY
TRBV5-1 ASSLVEDEQY
TRBV29-1 SVEDLRVGETQY
TRBV29-1 SVEDKSGLAGYNEQF
TRBV29-1 SVEFQGAFPYEQY
TRBV9 ASSDQGQGVNIQY
TRBV20-1 SARAGTVPGGEQF
TRBV6-1 ASSVQGINTEAF
TRBV9 ASSVHGTMRGLETQY
TRBV20-1 SARAPSASEQY
TRBV10-3 AISGKTGDASTIY
TRBV20-1 SARDIRGTGRLEQF
TRBV27 ASSFVAGGYEQY
TRBV28 ASSSSIAELF
TRBV6-1 ASSPKGRVGQPQH
TRBV20-1 SARDEGYSNQPQH
TRBV20-1 SAVIAGAGTDTQY
TRBV2 ASSDRRFTEAF
TRBV28 ASRSEGQVNYGYT
TRBV3-1 ASSRQRDTYEQY
TRBV7-2 ASTLERTRWGATQY
TRBV5-1 ASSPVSGSGSRDEQY
TRBV5-1 ASIGVNEQF
TRBV5-1 ASSRPVGGEQF
TRBV2 ARTYPGLAGLNEQF
TRBV5-1 ASSSRTGFQETQY
TRBV4-1 ASSQDPGANKNIQY
TRBV20-1 SALWAGGPTSYEQY
TRBV20-1 SARDSYFVY
TRBV7-9 ASSSTRATTGEQY